This TCR beta chain was documented in a study of T cell responses to AZD1222 COVID-19 vaccine (dated by TCRdb to the early 2020s). Looking at the study overall: A total of about 250 trial participants underwent TCR sequencing, of whom some 200 had received two doses of AZD1222 and some 25 had received two doses of the MenACWY control vaccine. Trial participants were enrolled by age into subgroups of 18-55, 56-69 and 70-plus years, and around 150, 28 and 57 TCR-sequenced participants, respectively, were included in these subgroups. Overall study results and their limits: Epitopes outside the regions mutated in the B.1.351 and B.1.1.7 variants were reportedly recognized by nearly half of the unique spike-specific TCRs. Conclusions about previously exposed vaccinees are limited, since just a handful of AZD1222 recipients were seropositive for SARS-CoV-2 at baseline. No day 14 peak-response samples were available, so repertoires were characterized only after the peak T cell response. The vaccine-associated CD4 TCRs covered the entire spike protein, and the dominant responses fell in regions 160-218 and 743-854. Participants were mostly white British, with more females than males. The authors suggested clonal diversity may have been underestimated. After two AZD1222 doses, both the breadth and the depth of spike-specific TCRs were significantly higher than at day 0 and than in MenACWY recipients. The 56-69-year group was small, and its depth increase did not reach significance, likely because of low power.

The time point label on this specimen signifies: about 28 days (+/-7) after the second vaccine dose. The treatment or condition tag for this specimen amounts to: meningococcal conjugate vaccine given as trial control. Vaccinee samples came from UK trials COV001 and COV002, including a single-blind randomized controlled phase 2/3 trial of AZD1222 (ChAdOx1 nCoV-19) in healthy adults. For TCRbeta chain sequencing, PBMC samples were collected from trial participants at day 0 and at day 28 after the second dose. The CDR3 regions of human TCRbeta chains were analyzed by immunosequencing. On the study's bioinformatics: Repertoire TCRs were matched against a reference library of SARS-CoV-2-specific TCRs generated with the MIRA antigen-specificity platform. Breadth meant the fraction of unique TCRs that were SARS-CoV-2-associated, whereas depth meant the fraction of total T cells that were SARS-CoV-2-associated. Using the MIRA data, every spike-specific TCR was mapped to the spike region that the TCR reacted to and assigned to either a CD4 or a CD8 class. Log10-transformed breadth and depth values were compared by one-way ANOVA with Sidak's multiple comparisons tests. TCRdb retrieved this table from immuneACCESS and kept in-frame rearrangements only. Not all clones are present; in checked studies, unresolved V genes account for under half, and no reason is known for the remainder. V and J calls and clone size are given by that table; D and trimming were obtained from the DNA. The sample data list around 220,000 clones, and about 95% of these were observed just once. Around 1.7% of the sample is in the top ten clones.

This clone was counted a single time. No cognate antigen has been identified for it. Within one base of it there is no much larger clone, and no base qualities were kept. From the germline V gene (reference sequence), CDR1 is SGHKS and CDR2 is YYEKEE. CDR3 length: 16 amino acids, cysteine to phenylalanine. Kept here is only the CDR3 DNA, which spans 48 bases and is read in frame from base 1. For this chain, trimming is 4 bases at the V end and 3 bases at the J end, and the number of junction bases without a gene match is 9. Sample: peripheral blood, taken 28 days after the second dose of the MenACWY control vaccine. In this chain, TRBV5-5 is recombined with TRBJ2-7, and 11 bases in between align with TRBD1. The sequence came from an adult who received the MenACWY meningococcal vaccine as a control. The CDR3 protein: CASSAYPGQGDYEQYF. DNA sequence: TGTGCCAGCAGCGCTTACCCGGGACAGGGGGACTACGAGCAGTACTTC.